The source of this T cell receptor (beta chain) is a study of cytomegalovirus exposure and HLA in healthy donors. CDR1 is LGHNA and CDR2 is YSLEER in the germline V gene. Trimming stripped 1 base from V and 6 bases from J, with 10 bases between. The CDR3 has 13 amino acids. Despite likely unrecorded immune exposures, the donors were nominally healthy at the time of sampling. Both 60 Vbeta primers and 13 Jbeta primers went into the PCR. Sequenced by immunoSEQ multiplex PCR; TCRdb stores in-frame clones only, minus some. The data show about 100,000 clones, about four fifths seen once. What was sequenced was PBMCs. The V gene is TRBV4-3, the J gene TRBJ2-7; D unresolved. This receptor was obtained from a woman aged 65 to 85 in good health and CMV-seropositive. The CDR3 sequence: CASSQGVAREQYF. The DNA for the CDR3 is TGCGCCAGCAGCCAAGGTGTAGCCCGCGAGCAGTACTTC.